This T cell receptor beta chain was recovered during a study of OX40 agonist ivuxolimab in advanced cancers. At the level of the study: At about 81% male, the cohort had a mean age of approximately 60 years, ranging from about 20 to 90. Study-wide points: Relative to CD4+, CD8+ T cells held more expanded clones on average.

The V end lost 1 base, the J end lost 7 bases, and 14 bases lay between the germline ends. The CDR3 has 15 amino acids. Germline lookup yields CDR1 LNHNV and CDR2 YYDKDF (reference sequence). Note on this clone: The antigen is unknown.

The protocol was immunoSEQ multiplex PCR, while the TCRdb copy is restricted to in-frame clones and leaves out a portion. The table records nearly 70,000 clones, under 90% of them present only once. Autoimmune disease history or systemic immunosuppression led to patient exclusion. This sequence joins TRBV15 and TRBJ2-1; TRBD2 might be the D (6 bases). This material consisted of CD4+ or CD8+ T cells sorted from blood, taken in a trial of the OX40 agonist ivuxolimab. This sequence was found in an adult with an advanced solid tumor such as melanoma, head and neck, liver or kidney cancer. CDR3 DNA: TGTGCCACCAGCAGAGGCGGGACTCAAGCTAATGAGCAGTTCTTC. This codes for CATSRGGTQANEQFF.